Listed below are T cell receptor beta chains from one sample, sequenced in a study of T cells in Graves' hyperthyroidism and ophthalmopathy. From the multiplex PCR reads, TCRdb called clonotypes with MiXCR, one entry per CDR3 protein. The profile covers 330,000 or so distinct CDR3 sequences, with 15% to 20% appearing a single time and 15% to 17% taken by the ten largest. What was sequenced was blood. The receptors stem from a woman between 40 and 50 years old with Graves' ophthalmopathy. CDR3s include the opening cysteine and the closing phenylalanine or tryptophan. The order of the fields is V gene, clone size, J gene, D gene, CDR3 protein, CDR3 DNA. The D gene is left open where the match is weak. Clone sizes are given selectively: once, few, many, or a class where the clone is expanded.

TRBV12-3/TRBV12-4	many	TRBJ2-7	.	CASGSADAFYEQYF	TGTGCCAGCGGTTCGGCAGATGCTTTCTACGAGCAGTACTTC
TRBV27	many	TRBJ2-6	.	CASSLCPSGANVLTF	TGTGCCAGCAGTTTATGTCCTTCTGGGGCCAACGTCCTGACTTTC
TRBV6-2/TRBV6-3	.	TRBJ1-5	TRBD1	CASSYLWATGGIHQPQHF	TGTGCCAGCAGTTATCTGTGGGCCACAGGGGGGATACATCAGCCCCAGCATTTT
TRBV5-1	.	TRBJ2-5	TRBD1	CASSPGTGLQETQYF	TGCGCCAGCAGTCCCGGGACAGGGCTCCAAGAGACCCAGTACTTC
TRBV9	few	TRBJ2-2	TRBD2	CASSSRSAGGTGELFF	TGTGCCAGCAGTTCTAGGTCAGCGGGGGGGACCGGGGAGCTGTTTTTT
TRBV4-3	many	TRBJ1-1	.	CASSQVSRSDMNTEAFF	TGCGCCAGCAGCCAAGTATCGCGTAGCGACATGAACACTGAAGCTTTCTTT
TRBV7-2	many	TRBJ2-7	.	CASSLGGSTYEQYF	TGTGCCAGCAGCTTAGGTGGTTCGACCTACGAGCAGTACTTC
TRBV6-2/TRBV6-3	many	TRBJ1-5	.	CASSYRPGFRVGDGQPQHF	TGTGCCAGCAGTTACCGGCCAGGGTTTCGAGTTGGGGATGGTCAGCCCCAGCATTTT
TRBV12-5	many	TRBJ2-7	.	CASGSLGVQYF	TGTGCTAGTGGTTCACTAGGCGTGCAGTACTTC
TRBV20-1	many	TRBJ2-7	TRBD2	CSLGAGVHEQYF	TGCAGTCTCGGAGCGGGAGTACACGAGCAGTACTTC
TRBV7-8	.	TRBJ1-2	TRBD1	CASGGTETNYGYTF	TGTGCGTCCGGGGGGACAGAGACTAACTATGGCTACACCTTC
TRBV5-8	many	TRBJ2-5	TRBD2	CASTTSGRGQETQYF	TGTGCCAGCACCACTAGCGGGAGGGGCCAAGAGACCCAGTACTTC
TRBV27	once	TRBJ1-1	TRBD1	CASDSEQGVGTEAFF	TGTGCCAGCGACTCTGAACAGGGGGTCGGCACTGAAGCTTTCTTT
TRBV28	.	TRBJ2-7	.	CASSHRPGGIGYF	TGTGCCAGCAGTCATCGACCGGGCGGAATTGGGTACTTC
TRBV28	many	TRBJ2-7	.	CASSSGYYEQYF	TGTGCCAGCAGTTCTGGCTACTACGAGCAGTACTTC
TRBV11-1	many	TRBJ1-1	.	CASSLIGVSEAFF	TGTGCCAGCAGCTTAATAGGGGTCTCTGAAGCTTTCTTT
TRBV4-3	.	TRBJ2-7	.	CASSQDDLTYEQYF	TGCGCCAGCAGCCAAGACGACTTAACCTACGAGCAGTACTTC
TRBV7-2	.	TRBJ2-4	TRBD2	CASSLGAGEGDIQYF	TGTGCCAGCAGCTTAGGGGCGGGGGAAGGGGACATTCAGTACTTC
TRBV2	few	TRBJ2-2	.	CARGERTNTGELFF	TGTGCCAGAGGGGAACGGACGAACACCGGGGAGCTGTTTTTT
TRBV6-5	many	TRBJ1-2	.	CASSSRTIMSGYTF	TGTGCCAGCAGTTCCAGGACCATCATGTCTGGCTACACCTTC
TRBV29-1	many	TRBJ1-2	TRBD1	CSVELGQASYGYTF	TGCAGCGTCGAACTGGGACAGGCGTCCTATGGCTACACCTTC
TRBV6-1	many	TRBJ2-7	.	CASSDMDGIEQYF	TGTGCCAGCAGTGACATGGACGGAATCGAGCAGTACTTC
TRBV9	many	TRBJ2-2	.	CASSVDLTGELFF	TGTGCCAGCAGCGTAGACCTCACCGGGGAGCTGTTTTTT
TRBV18	many	TRBJ1-2	.	CASSPSRAGPGYTF	TGTGCCAGCTCACCTTCCCGGGCGGGACCTGGCTACACCTTC
TRBV30	.	TRBJ2-7	TRBD1	CAWSRQGIGSYEQYF	TGTGCCTGGAGCCGACAGGGGATTGGCTCCTACGAGCAGTACTTC
TRBV5-1	.	TRBJ2-4	.	CASKGGDAGAKNIQYF	TGCGCCAGCAAAGGAGGGGACGCAGGGGCCAAAAACATTCAGTACTTC
TRBV20-1	many	TRBJ2-2	TRBD2	CSAAAGGGTGELFF	TGCAGTGCAGCCGCTGGGGGAGGGACCGGGGAGCTGTTTTTT
TRBV7-2	many	TRBJ2-7	.	CASSITGRYEQYF	TGTGCCAGCAGCATCACAGGGAGGTACGAGCAGTACTTC
TRBV12-3/TRBV12-4	many	TRBJ2-1	.	CASSFGRDNEQFF	TGTGCCAGCAGTTTCGGTCGCGACAATGAGCAGTTCTTC
TRBV20-1	.	TRBJ1-5	.	CSAPGARRNQPQHF	TGCAGTGCTCCTGGCGCCCGGCGCAATCAGCCCCAGCATTTT
TRBV27	many	TRBJ2-7	.	CASSLAGSRLSYEQYF	TGTGCCAGCAGTTTAGCCGGATCTCGACTTTCCTACGAGCAGTACTTC
TRBV19	many	TRBJ2-5	.	CARTGPRKETQYF	TGTGCCAGGACAGGACCGAGAAAAGAGACCCAGTACTTC
TRBV28	.	TRBJ2-4	TRBD1	CASSPRTGIIAKNIQYF	TGTGCCAGCAGCCCCCGGACAGGGATAATTGCCAAAAACATTCAGTACTTC
TRBV6-1	.	TRBJ2-6	.	CASSRALLAGANVLTF	TGTGCCAGCAGCCGGGCCCTCTTAGCTGGGGCCAACGTCCTGACTTTC
TRBV3-1	.	TRBJ1-5	TRBD1	CASSQGKGGFQPQHF	TGTGCCAGCAGCCAAGGAAAAGGGGGCTTTCAGCCCCAGCATTTT
TRBV6-1	many	TRBJ1-6	.	CASSALATANSPLHF	TGTGCCAGCAGTGCATTGGCGACAGCCAATTCACCCCTCCACTTT
TRBV12-3/TRBV12-4	many	TRBJ1-5	.	CASSWGGVNQPQHF	TGTGCCAGCAGTTGGGGGGGGGTTAATCAGCCCCAGCATTTT
TRBV5-1	few	TRBJ2-3	TRBD1	CASSLGTGISDTQYF	TGCGCCAGCAGTTTAGGGACAGGGATTTCGGATACGCAGTATTTT
TRBV12-3/TRBV12-4	many	TRBJ2-5	.	CASTPRVQETQYF	TGTGCCAGCACCCCTCGGGTGCAAGAGACCCAGTACTTC
TRBV19	many	TRBJ1-5	TRBD1	CASSITLGTDNQPQHF	TGTGCCAGTAGTATCACGTTAGGGACAGACAATCAGCCCCAGCATTTT
TRBV2	.	TRBJ2-5	.	CASSEQTGEAETQYF	TGTGCCAGCAGTGAGCAGACAGGAGAAGCGGAGACCCAGTACTTC
TRBV10-3	few	TRBJ2-5	.	CAINSGRQETQYF	TGTGCCATCAACTCCGGGCGTCAAGAGACCCAGTACTTC
TRBV20-1	many	TRBJ2-1	.	CSPPNEQFF	TGCAGTCCCCCCAATGAGCAGTTCTTC
TRBV11-2	many	TRBJ2-5	.	CASTHDRGRETQYF	TGTGCCAGCACCCACGATAGGGGGAGAGAGACCCAGTACTTC
TRBV7-3	many	TRBJ2-1	TRBD2	CASSAGTSGPYNEQFF	TGTGCCAGCAGCGCCGGGACTAGCGGACCATACAATGAGCAGTTCTTC